This is a list of T cell receptor beta chains from one sample in a study of technical replicates of blood from a few donors. Sequencing used immunoSEQ multiplex PCR; TCRdb keeps in-frame clones, though not all of them. This sample has approximately 82,000 clones; around 94% occur once, and the top ten carry roughly 0.26%. The sample was T cells isolated from PBMCs. These receptor sequences come from a human donor in good health. Both conserved end residues are part of each CDR3. The D gene is left open where the match is weak.

J gene,V gene,D gene,CDR3 protein
TRBJ2-1,TRBV9,NA,CASSVVPGAAAGQFF
TRBJ2-7,TRBV7-8,TRBD2,CASSFHWERGGVYEQYF
TRBJ1-3,TRBV30,NA,CACRGYVNTIYF
TRBJ1-2,TRBV30,NA,CAWSVVAEAYTF
TRBJ1-5,TRBV28,TRBD1,CASRFGDRESPQPQHF
TRBJ2-5,TRBV10-3,TRBD2,CAISESMLRVAGGIATQYF
TRBJ2-7,TRBV18,NA,CASSPPGLYEQYF
TRBJ2-5,TRBV5-4,NA,CASSLDRRQETQYF
TRBJ2-1,TRBV5-1,NA,CASSLSAGEQFF
TRBJ2-1,TRBV4-1,TRBD1,CASSQGLTIQLTGTGVRGEQFF
TRBJ1-1,TRBV10-1,NA,CASSVRDTPNTEAFF
TRBJ2-1,TRBV6-1,TRBD2,CASSAKPRTSGTYNEQFF
TRBJ2-7,TRBV7-9,NA,CASSLVSGGSQQYF
TRBJ2-5,TRBV5-1,NA,CASSFFPGSHVQETQYF
TRBJ1-2,TRBV28,NA,CASTFPIAGEGYTF
TRBJ2-7,TRBV27,NA,CASSLGQYPYEQYF
TRBJ1-5,TRBV7-3,TRBD1,CASSRRCDRDDQPQHF
TRBJ2-7,TRBV18,TRBD1,CASSPGQVPAYEQYF
TRBJ2-3,TRBV5-1,TRBD2,CASSLRGTGGMDTQYF
TRBJ2-5,TRBV5-6,TRBD2,CASSSLLTSGRRQETQYF
TRBJ2-5,TRBV5-5,NA,CASSLKQGNQETQYF
TRBJ2-3,TRBV25-1,TRBD2,CASSDAGTSGRMDTQYF
TRBJ2-7,TRBV7-9,NA,CASSPQDRYSYEQYF
TRBJ2-2,TRBV29-1,NA,CSVDGGTGELFF
TRBJ2-2,TRBV11-3,TRBD1,CASRNTGGGNTGELFF
TRBJ2-1,TRBV4-1,NA,CASSQSLDNEQFF
TRBJ2-1,TRBV20-1,NA,CSARQYNEQFF
TRBJ1-2,TRBV28,NA,CASSILAGHGYTF
TRBJ2-2,TRBV10-1,TRBD2,CASSSGRTAGELFF
TRBJ2-1,TRBV6-4,TRBD1,CASSPGTDYNEQFF
TRBJ2-7,TRBV11-2,NA,CASSYRGNYYEQYF
TRBJ2-7,TRBV11-2,NA,CASSLERAGSYEQYF
TRBJ1-3,TRBV6-1,NA,CASSMGRAGNTIYF
TRBJ2-1,TRBV15,NA,CATSTYNEQFF
TRBJ2-1,TRBV21-1,NA,CASSKALWSPLSNNEQFF
TRBJ1-3,TRBV4-1,NA,CASSQVEDGNTIYF
TRBJ1-1,TRBV23-1,NA,CASSQSVGGAYHTEAFF
TRBJ2-3,TRBV7-3,NA,CASSLRVGGRATTDTQYF
TRBJ2-1,TRBV7-9,NA,CASTPRGSLNLNEQFF
TRBJ2-7,TRBV7-2,TRBD1,CASSLRTGPSYEQYF
TRBJ1-5,TRBV7-9,TRBD1,CASSSSRWRQGGNQPQHF
TRBJ1-5,TRBV6-1,NA,CASSVVTLQPQHF
TRBJ2-7,TRBV19,TRBD2,CASSPLAGGLYEQYF